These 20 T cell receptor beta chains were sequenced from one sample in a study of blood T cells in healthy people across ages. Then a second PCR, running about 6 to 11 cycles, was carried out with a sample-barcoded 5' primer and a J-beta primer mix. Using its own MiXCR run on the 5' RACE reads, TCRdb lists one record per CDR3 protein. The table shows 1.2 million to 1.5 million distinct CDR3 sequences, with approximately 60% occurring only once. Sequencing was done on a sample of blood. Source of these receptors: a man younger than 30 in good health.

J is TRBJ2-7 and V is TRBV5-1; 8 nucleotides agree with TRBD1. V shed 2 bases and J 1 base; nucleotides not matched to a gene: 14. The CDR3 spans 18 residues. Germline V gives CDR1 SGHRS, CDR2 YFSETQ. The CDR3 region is CASSFGLPGQEGSYEQYF. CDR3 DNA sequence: TGCGCCAGCAGCTTTGGGCTACCGGGACAGGAAGGATCCTACGAGCAGTACTTC. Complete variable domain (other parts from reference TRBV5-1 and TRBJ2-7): KAGVTQTPRYLIKTRGQQVTLSCSPISGHRSVSWYQQTPGQGLQFLFEYFSETQRNKGNFPGRFSGRQFSNSRSEMNVSTLELGDSALYLCASSFGLPGQEGSYEQYFGPGTRLTVT.

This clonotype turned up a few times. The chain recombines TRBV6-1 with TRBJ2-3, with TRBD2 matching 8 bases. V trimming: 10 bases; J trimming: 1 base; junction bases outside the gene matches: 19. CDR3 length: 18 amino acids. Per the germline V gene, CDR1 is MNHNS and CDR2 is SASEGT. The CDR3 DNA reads TGTGCCACCAGAAGAGCGGGAGATTTCGCGGTTCGCACAGATACGCAGTATTTT. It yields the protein CATRRAGDFAVRTDTQYF.

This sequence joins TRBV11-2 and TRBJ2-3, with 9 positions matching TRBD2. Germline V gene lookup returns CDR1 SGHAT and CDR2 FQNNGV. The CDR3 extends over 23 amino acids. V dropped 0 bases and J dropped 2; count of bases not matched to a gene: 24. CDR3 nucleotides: TGTGCCAGCAGCTTAGAGTGGGCCCGGGGACTAGCACTCCCGAATCGCTCCACAGATACGCAGTATTTT. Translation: CASSLEWARGLALPNRSTDTQYF.

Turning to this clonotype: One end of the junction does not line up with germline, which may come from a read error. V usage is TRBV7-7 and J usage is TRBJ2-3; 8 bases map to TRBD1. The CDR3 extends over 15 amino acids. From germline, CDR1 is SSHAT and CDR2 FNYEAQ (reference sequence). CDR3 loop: CASSPDRGFADTQYF. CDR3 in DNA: TGTGCTAGCAGTCCCGACAGGGGATTTGCAGATACGCAGTATTTT.

The CDR3 bases are TGTGCCAGCAGCTTAGCCCCAGGAAGGGTTTCTGAAGCTTTCTTT. Its translation: CASSLAPGRVSEAFF. This rearrangement joins TRBV7-2 to TRBJ1-1; D gene unclear. The CDR3 length is 15 residues. CDR1 SGHTA and CDR2 FQGNSA come from the germline V gene. V lost 0 bases and J 6 bases, leaving 14 bases between the germline ends.

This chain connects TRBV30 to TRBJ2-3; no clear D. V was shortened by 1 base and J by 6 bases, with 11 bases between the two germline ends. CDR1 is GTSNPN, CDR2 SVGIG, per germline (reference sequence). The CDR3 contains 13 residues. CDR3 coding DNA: TGTGCCTGGAGTGGCGATCGGCTGGATACGCAGTATTTT. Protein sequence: CAWSGDRLDTQYF.

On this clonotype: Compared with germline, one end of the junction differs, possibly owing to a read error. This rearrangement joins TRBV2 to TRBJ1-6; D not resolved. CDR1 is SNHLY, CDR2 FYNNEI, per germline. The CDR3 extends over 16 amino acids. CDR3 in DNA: TGTGCCAGCAGTGATGGTGAAAGCTCCTATAGTTCACCCCTCCACTTT. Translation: CASSDGESSYSSPLHF. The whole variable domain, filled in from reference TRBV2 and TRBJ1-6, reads EPEVTQTPSHQVTQMGQEVILRCVPISNHLYFYWYRQILGQKVEFLVSFYNNEISEKSEIFDDQFSVERPDGSNFTLKIRSTKLEDSAMYFCASSDGESSYSSPLHFGNGTRLTVT.

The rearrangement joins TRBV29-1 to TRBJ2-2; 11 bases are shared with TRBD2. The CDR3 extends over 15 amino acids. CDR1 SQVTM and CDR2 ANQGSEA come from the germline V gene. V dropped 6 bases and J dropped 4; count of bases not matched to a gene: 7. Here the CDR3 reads CSVVDSGRATGELFF. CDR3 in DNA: TGCAGCGTCGTTGATAGCGGGAGGGCCACCGGGGAGCTGTTTTTT.

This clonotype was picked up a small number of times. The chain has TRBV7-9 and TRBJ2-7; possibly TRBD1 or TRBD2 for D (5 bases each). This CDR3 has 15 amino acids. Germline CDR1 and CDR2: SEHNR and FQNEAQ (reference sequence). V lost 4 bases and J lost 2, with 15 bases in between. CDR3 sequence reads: CASSSGTQDPYEQYF. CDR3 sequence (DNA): TGTGCCAGCAGCTCTGGGACGCAGGATCCCTACGAGCAGTACTTC.

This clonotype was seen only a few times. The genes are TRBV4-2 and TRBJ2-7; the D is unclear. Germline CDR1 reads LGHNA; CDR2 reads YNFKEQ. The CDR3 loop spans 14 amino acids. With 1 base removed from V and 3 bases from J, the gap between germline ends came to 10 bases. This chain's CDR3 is CASSQGTNIYEQYF. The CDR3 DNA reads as TGTGCCAGCAGCCAAGGGACCAACATCTACGAGCAGTACTTC.

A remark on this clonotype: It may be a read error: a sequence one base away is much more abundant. As DNA, the CDR3 is TGTGCCAGCATCCCGGGCGCTGGGTACGATGAGCAGTTCTTC. Amino acids: CASIPGAGYDEQFF. The chain is built from TRBV6-1 and TRBJ2-1; D is unresolved. Germline assignment: CDR1 MNHNS and CDR2 SASEGT. The CDR3 spans 14 residues. V lost 7 bases, J lost 8 bases, and 18 bases lay in between.

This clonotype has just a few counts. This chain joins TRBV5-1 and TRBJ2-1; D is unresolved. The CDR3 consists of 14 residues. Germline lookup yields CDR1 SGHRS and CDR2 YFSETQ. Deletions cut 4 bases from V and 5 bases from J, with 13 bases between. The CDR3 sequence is CASSLDPLDNEQFF. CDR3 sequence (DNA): TGCGCCAGCAGCCTGGACCCTCTAGACAATGAGCAGTTCTTC.

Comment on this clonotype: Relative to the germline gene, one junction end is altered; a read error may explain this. For the CDR3, the DNA is TGTGCCAGCAGCTTAGCGCCGACAGGTACCTACGGGCAGTACTTC. This translates into CASSLAPTGTYGQYF. The J gene is TRBJ2-7, the V gene TRBV7-6; D possibly corresponds to TRBD1 (6 bases). Germline CDR1 and CDR2: SGHVS and FNYEAQ. The CDR3 length is 15 residues.

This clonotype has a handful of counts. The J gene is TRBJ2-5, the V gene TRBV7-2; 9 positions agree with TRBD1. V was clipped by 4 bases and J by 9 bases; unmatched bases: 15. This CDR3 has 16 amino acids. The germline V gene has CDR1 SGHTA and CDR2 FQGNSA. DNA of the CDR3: TGTGCCAGCAGCTCTATAGTGGGGACAGGGTCCGGGGCCCAGTACTTC. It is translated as CASSSIVGTGSGAQYF.

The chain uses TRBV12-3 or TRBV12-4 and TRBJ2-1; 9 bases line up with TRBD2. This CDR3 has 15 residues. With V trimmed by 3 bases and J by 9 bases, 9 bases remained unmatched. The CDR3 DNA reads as TGTGCCAGCAGTTTTTGGCTAGCGGGAAGTGGTGAGCAGTTCTTC. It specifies CASSFWLAGSGEQFF.

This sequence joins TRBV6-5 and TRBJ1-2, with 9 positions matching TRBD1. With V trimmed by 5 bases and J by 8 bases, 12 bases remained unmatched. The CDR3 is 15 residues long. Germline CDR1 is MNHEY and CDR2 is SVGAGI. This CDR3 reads CASSTQRTGDQGYTF. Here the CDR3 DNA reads TGTGCCAGCAGTACCCAGAGGACAGGGGATCAAGGCTACACCTTC.

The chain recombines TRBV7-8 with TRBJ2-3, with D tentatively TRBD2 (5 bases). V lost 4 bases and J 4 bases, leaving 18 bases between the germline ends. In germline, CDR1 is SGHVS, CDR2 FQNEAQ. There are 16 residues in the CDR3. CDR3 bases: TGTGCCAGCAGCTCCATGGACTCGTTTGCCCCAGATACGCAGTATTTT. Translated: CASSSMDSFAPDTQYF.

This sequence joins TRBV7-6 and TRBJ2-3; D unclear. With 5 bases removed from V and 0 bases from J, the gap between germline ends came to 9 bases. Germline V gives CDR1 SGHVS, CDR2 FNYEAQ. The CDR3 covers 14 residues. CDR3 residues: CASSPSSSTDTQYF. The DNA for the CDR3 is TGTGCCAGCAGCCCATCCAGCAGCACAGATACGCAGTATTTT.

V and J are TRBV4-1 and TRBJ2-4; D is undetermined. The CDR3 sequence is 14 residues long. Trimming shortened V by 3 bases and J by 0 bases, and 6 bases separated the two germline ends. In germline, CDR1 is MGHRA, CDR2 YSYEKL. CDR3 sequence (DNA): TGCGCCAGCAGCCACAAACTAGCCAAAAACATTCAGTACTTC. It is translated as CASSHKLAKNIQYF.

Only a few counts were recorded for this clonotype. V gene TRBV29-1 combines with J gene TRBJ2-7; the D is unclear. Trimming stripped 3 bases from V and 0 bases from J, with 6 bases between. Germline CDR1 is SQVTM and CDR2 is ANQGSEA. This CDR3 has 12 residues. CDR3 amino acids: CSVENSSYEQYF. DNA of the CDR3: TGCAGCGTTGAGAACAGCTCCTACGAGCAGTACTTC.